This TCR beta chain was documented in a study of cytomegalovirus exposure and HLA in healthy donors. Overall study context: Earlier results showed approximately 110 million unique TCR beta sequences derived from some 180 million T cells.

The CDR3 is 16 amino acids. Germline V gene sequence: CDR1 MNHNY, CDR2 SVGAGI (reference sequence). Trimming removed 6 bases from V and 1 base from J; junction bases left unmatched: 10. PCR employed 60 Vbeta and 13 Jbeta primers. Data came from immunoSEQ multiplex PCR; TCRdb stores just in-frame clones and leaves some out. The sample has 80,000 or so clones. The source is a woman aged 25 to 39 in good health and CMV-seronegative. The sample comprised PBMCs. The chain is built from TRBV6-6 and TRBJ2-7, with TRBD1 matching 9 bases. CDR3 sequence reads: CASSLGQGQESYEQYF. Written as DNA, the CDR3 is TGTGCCAGCAGCCTGGGACAGGGCCAAGAGTCCTACGAGCAGTACTTC.